The rows below give T cell receptor beta chains drawn from one sample of a study of cytomegalovirus exposure and HLA in healthy donors. The table came from immunoSEQ multiplex PCR; TCRdb's copy has only in-frame clones and leaves some out. The sample includes roughly 170,000 clones, more than 70% seen only once; the top ten take around 0.97%. Sequenced: PBMCs. These receptors all stem from a man aged 30-40 years in good health and CMV-seronegative. CDR3s include the opening cysteine and the closing phenylalanine or tryptophan. A D gene is named only where the DNA matches it firmly. Not all rows give a size; the values are once, few, many and, for expanded clones, a class.

d_gene	abundance	j_gene	v_gene	CDR3aa	CDR3nt
-	-	TRBJ2-5	TRBV6-1	CASMKQGEETQYF	TGTGCCAGCATGAAACAGGGAGAGGAGACCCAGTACTTC
TRBD1	once	TRBJ2-2	TRBV5-1	CASSLNRGFAGELFF	TGCGCCAGCAGCTTGAACAGGGGATTTGCCGGGGAGCTGTTTTTT
-	few	TRBJ1-2	TRBV6-5	CASSYSREFSFQSTF	TGTGCCAGCAGTTACTCGAGGGAGTTTTCGTTCCAGTCCACCTTC
TRBD2	-	TRBJ2-1	TRBV5-1	CASSPPGTRIFNEQFF	TGCGCCAGCAGCCCACCCGGGACTAGGATATTCAATGAGCAGTTCTTC
TRBD2	-	TRBJ2-5	TRBV5-4	CASSPVAGTKETQYF	TGTGCCAGCAGCCCAGTAGCCGGGACTAAAGAGACCCAGTACTTC
-	-	TRBJ2-2	TRBV7-8	CASSASPGLLTGELFF	TGTGCCAGCAGCGCAAGTCCGGGACTCCTCACCGGGGAGCTGTTTTTT
TRBD2	-	TRBJ2-5	TRBV5-6	CASSLDERGGWETQYF	TGTGCCAGCAGCTTGGATGAGCGGGGGGGATGGGAGACCCAGTACTTC
TRBD2	once	TRBJ2-3	TRBV7-2	CASSLGRTSGGWGDTQYF	TGTGCCAGCAGCTTGGGGCGGACTAGCGGGGGGTGGGGAGATACGCAGTATTTT
TRBD1	-	TRBJ1-6	TRBV5-8	CASSFSGTVYNSPLHF	TGTGCCAGCAGCTTCTCCGGGACAGTGTATAATTCACCCCTCCACTTT
-	-	TRBJ2-5	TRBV2	CASSRTEETQYF	TGTGCCAGCAGCAGAACAGAAGAGACCCAGTACTTC
TRBD1	-	TRBJ2-5	TRBV2	CASRGWTGLEGETQYF	TGTGCCAGCAGGGGATGGACAGGGCTAGAGGGAGAGACCCAGTACTTC
-	-	TRBJ1-5	TRBV5-6	CASSLGSYGQPQHF	TGTGCCAGCAGCTTGGGCTCATACGGGCAGCCCCAGCATTTT
TRBD1	-	TRBJ2-7	TRBV28	CASSPPSRDRGTYEQYF	TGTGCCAGCAGTCCCCCCTCCCGGGACAGGGGGACCTACGAGCAGTACTTC
-	few	TRBJ2-7	TRBV5-1	CASSLLGGGGSYEQYF	TGCGCCAGCAGCTTGTTGGGAGGTGGGGGAAGCTACGAGCAGTACTTC
TRBD2	-	TRBJ2-3	TRBV10-3	CAIRGLAGRGSSTDTQYF	TGTGCCATCAGGGGACTAGCGGGTCGGGGCTCTAGCACAGATACGCAGTATTTT
-	-	TRBJ1-1	TRBV19	CASSGPGTEAFF	TGTGCCAGTAGTGGCCCTGGTACTGAAGCTTTCTTT
-	-	TRBJ1-2	TRBV9	CASSVGGQLMDGYTF	TGTGCCAGCAGCGTTGGGGGACAACTGATGGATGGCTACACCTTC